One sample yielded the 14 T cell receptor beta chains listed below, sequenced in a study of blood T cells in healthy people across ages. Together with a sample-barcoded 5' primer, a J-beta primer mix was included in a second PCR lasting about 6 to 11 cycles. TCRdb re-analysed the 5' RACE reads in MiXCR, keeping a single row per CDR3 protein. Among roughly 1,800,000 distinct CDR3 sequences listed, 49% were seen once. The sequencing sample was made of blood. The receptors originated from a woman between 40 and 50 years old in good health.

The rearrangement joins TRBV4-1 to TRBJ2-2; D may match TRBD1 or TRBD2 (5 bases each). Trimming removed 3 bases at V and 1 base at J, with 15 bases between. The CDR3 covers 17 residues. Germline loops: CDR1 MGHRA, CDR2 YSYEKL. CDR3 sequence reads: CASSHDSGPGNTGELFF. DNA of the CDR3: TGCGCCAGCAGCCACGACTCGGGGCCGGGGAACACCGGGGAGCTGTTTTTT.

Only a few counts were recorded for this clonotype. This chain uses TRBV6-1 with TRBJ2-4; weak D call: TRBD2 (6 bases). Trimming shortened V by 5 bases and J by 1 base, and 15 bases separated the two germline ends. The CDR3 has 16 residues. Germline loops: CDR1 MNHNS, CDR2 SASEGT. The CDR3 DNA reads TGTGCCAGCAGTACACGACCGGGACTGGCCAAAAACATTCAGTACTTC. Amino acid sequence: CASSTRPGLAKNIQYF.

This clonotype was counted a single time. The V and J genes are TRBV25-1 and TRBJ1-6, with D unclear. With 3 bases removed from V and 8 bases from J, the gap between germline ends came to 8 bases. The CDR3 sequence is 13 residues long. In germline, CDR1 is MGHDK, CDR2 SYGVNS. This chain's CDR3 is CASSDLWDSPLHF. The CDR3, as DNA: TGTGCCAGCAGTGATTTATGGGATTCACCCCTCCACTTT.

The CDR3 coding sequence is TGTGCCATCATGGAGGAGCGGGGGAGCTCCTACGAGCAGTACTTC. Translation gives CAIMEERGSSYEQYF. The V call is TRBV28, the J call TRBJ2-7, with 8 bases matching TRBD2. V shed 10 bases, J shed 0 bases, and the junction held 11 bases outside the gene matches. Germline CDR1 and CDR2: MDHEN and SYDVKM. The CDR3 loop spans 15 amino acids.

The CDR3 nucleotides read TGTGCCAGCACAGGCGGGGGGCTGTACAATGAGCAGTTCTTC. It yields the protein CASTGGGLYNEQFF. The chain employs TRBV14 and TRBJ2-1, with 8 bases matching TRBD2. V dropped 7 bases and J dropped 4; count of bases not matched to a gene: 6. Germline values: CDR1 SGHDN, CDR2 FVKESK. The CDR3 spans 14 residues.

This clonotype was picked up one time. Its ends do not fully match the called genes, so a read error is possible. J is TRBJ2-1 and V is TRBV20-1; 9 bases are a match to TRBD2. Germline CDR1 DFQATT, CDR2 SNEGSKA (reference sequence). The CDR3 extends over 15 amino acids. DNA of the CDR3: TGCAGTGCGCCCGCGGTAGCGGGGGAGTACAGTGAGCAGTTCTTC. Protein: CSAPAVAGEYSEQFF.

The chain joins TRBV3-1 to TRBJ1-6; D perhaps matches TRBD1 (6 bases). The germline CDR1 and CDR2 sequences are LGHDT and YNNKEL (reference sequence). V was pared by 2 bases and J by 10 bases, with 12 bases between. The CDR3 covers 14 residues. CDR3 sequence (DNA): TGTGCCAGCAGCCAAAACAGGGTGAACTCACCCCTCCACTTT. It translates to CASSQNRVNSPLHF.

This clonotype was picked up a small number of times. V usage is TRBV6-2 or TRBV6-3 and J usage is TRBJ2-1; 8 bases agree with TRBD2. V was pared by 8 bases and J by 6 bases, with 9 bases of the junction left unmatched. Germline CDR1 and CDR2: MNHEY and SVGEGT. The CDR3 is 14 residues long. The CDR3 is CASVGLAVSNEQFF. DNA for the CDR3: TGTGCCAGCGTTGGACTAGCCGTGAGCAATGAGCAGTTCTTC.

In its sample, this clonotype was seen many times. The V call is TRBV6-5, the J call TRBJ2-1; D is unresolved. Germline assignment: CDR1 MNHEY and CDR2 SVGAGI. The germline V and J ends were trimmed by 1 base and 7 bases, with 5 bases remaining between them. The CDR3 covers 12 residues. This chain's CDR3 is CASSYLGNEQFF. The CDR3, as DNA: TGTGCCAGCAGTTACTTAGGGAATGAGCAGTTCTTC.

The chain joins TRBV5-4 to TRBJ2-5; 14 nucleotides agree with TRBD2. V gave up 9 bases and J gave up 5 bases; unmatched junction bases: 9. The CDR3 contains 15 residues. Germline-derived CDR1 and CDR2 are SGHNT and YYREEE (reference sequence). The CDR3 DNA is TGTGCCATCTCATCGGGACTAGCGGGGGAGGAGACCCAGTACTTC. As protein: CAISSGLAGEETQYF.

V is TRBV7-9 and J is TRBJ2-6, with D unclear. Trimming pared 7 bases from V and 2 bases from J, leaving 12 bases between. CDR1 is SEHNR and CDR2 is FQNEAQ in the germline V gene (reference sequence). This CDR3 is 15 amino acids long. In nucleotides, the CDR3 is TGTGCCAGCATTCCGGAACACACTGGGGCCAACGTCCTGACTTTC. Its translation is CASIPEHTGANVLTF.

V and J are TRBV5-6 and TRBJ2-1; D not resolved. The CDR3 has 13 residues. CDR1 is SGHDT, CDR2 YYEEEE, per germline. The V end lost 4 bases, the J end lost 3 bases, and 8 bases lay between the germline ends. The CDR3 loop is CASSAWGYNEQFF. CDR3 nucleotide sequence: TGTGCCAGCAGCGCTTGGGGCTACAATGAGCAGTTCTTC. The full variable domain, with the rest looked up from reference TRBV5-6 and TRBJ2-1, is DAGVTQSPTHLIKTRGQQVTLRCSPKSGHDTVSWYQQALGQGPQFIFQYYEEEERQRGNFPDRFSGHQFPNYSSELNVNALLLGDSALYLCASSAWGYNEQFFGPGTRLTVL.

The V gene is TRBV2, the J gene TRBJ2-4, with TRBD2 identical over 12 bases. The CDR3 contains 19 residues. V dropped 4 bases and J dropped 0; count of bases not matched to a gene: 10. Per germline, CDR1 SNHLY and CDR2 FYNNEI. CDR3 DNA sequence: TGTGCCAGCAGTGCATCTACGGGGACTAGCGGGCTAGCCAAAAACATTCAGTACTTC. Its protein is CASSASTGTSGLAKNIQYF.

The chain joins TRBV27 to TRBJ1-2; TRBD1 agrees at 11 bases. CDR3 size: 14 residues. J was trimmed by 8 bases and V by 6 bases; bases with no gene match: 8. CDR1 is MNHEY and CDR2 is SMNVEV in the germline V gene (reference sequence). CDR3 in amino acids: CASRSGTGGDGYTF. CDR3 DNA: TGTGCCAGCAGATCCGGGACAGGGGGTGACGGCTACACCTTC.